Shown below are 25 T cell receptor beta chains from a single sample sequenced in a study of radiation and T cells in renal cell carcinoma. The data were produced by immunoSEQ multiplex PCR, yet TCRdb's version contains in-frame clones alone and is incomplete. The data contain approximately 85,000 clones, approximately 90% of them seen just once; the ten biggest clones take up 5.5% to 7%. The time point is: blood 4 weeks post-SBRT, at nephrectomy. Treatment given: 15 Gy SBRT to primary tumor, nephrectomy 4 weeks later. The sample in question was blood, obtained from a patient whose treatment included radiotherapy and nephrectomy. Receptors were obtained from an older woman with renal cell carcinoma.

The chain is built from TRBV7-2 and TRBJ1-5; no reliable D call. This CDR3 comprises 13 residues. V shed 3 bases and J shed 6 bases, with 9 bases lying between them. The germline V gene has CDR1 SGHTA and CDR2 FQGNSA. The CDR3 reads CASSLGSGQPQHF. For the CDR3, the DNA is TGTGCCAGCAGCTTGGGGAGCGGTCAGCCCCAGCATTTT.

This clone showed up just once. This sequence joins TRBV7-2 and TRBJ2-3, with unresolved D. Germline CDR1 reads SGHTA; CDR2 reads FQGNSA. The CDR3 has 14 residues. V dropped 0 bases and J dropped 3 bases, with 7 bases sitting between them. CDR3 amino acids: CASSLAQKTDTQYF. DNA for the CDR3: TGTGCCAGCAGCTTAGCGCAAAAGACAGATACGCAGTATTTT. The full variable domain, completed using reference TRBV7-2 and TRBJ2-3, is GAGVSQSPSNKVTEKGKDVELRCDPISGHTALYWYRQSLGQGLEFLIYFQGNSAPDKSGLPSDRFSAERTGGSVSTLTIQRTQQEDSAVYLCASSLAQKTDTQYFGPGTRLTVL.

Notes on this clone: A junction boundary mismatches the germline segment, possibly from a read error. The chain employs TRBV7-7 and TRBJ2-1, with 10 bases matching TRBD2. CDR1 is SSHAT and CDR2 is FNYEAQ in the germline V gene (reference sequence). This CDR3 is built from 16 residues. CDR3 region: CASSLATSGIYNEQFF. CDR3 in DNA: TGTGCTAGCAGCTTAGCCACTAGCGGGATATACAATGAGCAGTTCTTC. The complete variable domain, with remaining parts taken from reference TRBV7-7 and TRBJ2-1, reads GAGVSQSPRYKVTKRGQDVTLRCDPISSHATLYWYQQALGQGPEFLTYFNYEAQPDKSGLPSDRFSAERPEGSISTLTIQRTEQRDSAMYRCASSLATSGIYNEQFFGPGTRLTVL.

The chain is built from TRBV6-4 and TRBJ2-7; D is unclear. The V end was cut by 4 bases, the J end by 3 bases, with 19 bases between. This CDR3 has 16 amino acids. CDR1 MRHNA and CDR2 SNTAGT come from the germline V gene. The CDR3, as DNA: TGTGCCAGCAGTGGGAACAGTGCGAACGCCAACTACGAGCAGTACTTC. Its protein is CASSGNSANANYEQYF.

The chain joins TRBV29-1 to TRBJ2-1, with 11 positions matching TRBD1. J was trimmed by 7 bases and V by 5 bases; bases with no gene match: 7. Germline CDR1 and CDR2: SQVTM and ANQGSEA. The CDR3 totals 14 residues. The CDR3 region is CSVPGTGGTNEQFF. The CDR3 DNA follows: TGCAGCGTTCCCGGGACAGGGGGGACAAATGAGCAGTTCTTC.

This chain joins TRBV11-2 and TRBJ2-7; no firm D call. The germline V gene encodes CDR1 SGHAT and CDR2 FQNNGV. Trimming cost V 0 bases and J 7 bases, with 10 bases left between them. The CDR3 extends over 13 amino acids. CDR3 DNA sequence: TGTGCCAGCAGCTTAGAAAGGGATAGAGAGCAGTACTTC. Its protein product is CASSLERDREQYF.

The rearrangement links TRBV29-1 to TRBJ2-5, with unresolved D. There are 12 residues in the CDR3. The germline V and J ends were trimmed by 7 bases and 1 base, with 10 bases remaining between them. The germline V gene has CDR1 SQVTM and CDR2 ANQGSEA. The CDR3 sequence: CSGSFGQETQYF. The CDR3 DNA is TGCAGCGGGTCCTTTGGCCAAGAGACCCAGTACTTC.

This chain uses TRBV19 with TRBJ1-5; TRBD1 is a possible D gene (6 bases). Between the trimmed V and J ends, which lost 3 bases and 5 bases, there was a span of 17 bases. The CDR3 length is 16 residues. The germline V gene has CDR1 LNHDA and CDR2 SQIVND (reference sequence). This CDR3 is CASSMWARGRDQPQHF. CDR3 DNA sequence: TGTGCCAGTAGTATGTGGGCAAGGGGGAGAGATCAGCCCCAGCATTTT.

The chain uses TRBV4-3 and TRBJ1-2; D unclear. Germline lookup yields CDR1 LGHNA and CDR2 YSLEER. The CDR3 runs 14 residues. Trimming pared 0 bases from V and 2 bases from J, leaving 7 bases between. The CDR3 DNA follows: TGCGCCAGCAGCCAAGATGGAAAGAACTATGGCTACACCTTC. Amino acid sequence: CASSQDGKNYGYTF.

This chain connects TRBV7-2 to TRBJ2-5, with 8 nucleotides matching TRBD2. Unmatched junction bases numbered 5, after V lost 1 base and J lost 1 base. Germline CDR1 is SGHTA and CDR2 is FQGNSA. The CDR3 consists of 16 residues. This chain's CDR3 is CASSLVLGGAQETQYF. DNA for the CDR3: TGTGCCAGCAGCTTAGTCCTCGGGGGGGCCCAAGAGACCCAGTACTTC.

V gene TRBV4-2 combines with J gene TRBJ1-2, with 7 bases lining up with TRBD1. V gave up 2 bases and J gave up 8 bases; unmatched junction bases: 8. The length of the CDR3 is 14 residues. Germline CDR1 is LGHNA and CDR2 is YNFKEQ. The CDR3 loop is CASSQLETGKGYTF. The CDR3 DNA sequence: TGTGCCAGCAGCCAATTGGAGACAGGGAAAGGCTACACCTTC.

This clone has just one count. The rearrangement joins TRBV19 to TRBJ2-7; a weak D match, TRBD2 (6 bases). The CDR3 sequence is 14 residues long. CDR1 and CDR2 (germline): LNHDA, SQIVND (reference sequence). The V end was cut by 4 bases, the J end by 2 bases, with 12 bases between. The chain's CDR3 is CASSTTAGAYEQYF. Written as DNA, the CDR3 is TGTGCCAGTAGTACGACAGCGGGCGCCTACGAGCAGTACTTC.

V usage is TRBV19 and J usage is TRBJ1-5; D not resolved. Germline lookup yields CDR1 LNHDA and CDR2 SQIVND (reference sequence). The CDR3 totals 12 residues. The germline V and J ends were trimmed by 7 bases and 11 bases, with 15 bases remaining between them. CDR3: CASKNPGLAQHF. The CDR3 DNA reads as TGTGCCAGTAAGAACCCGGGTTTGGCCCAGCATTTT.

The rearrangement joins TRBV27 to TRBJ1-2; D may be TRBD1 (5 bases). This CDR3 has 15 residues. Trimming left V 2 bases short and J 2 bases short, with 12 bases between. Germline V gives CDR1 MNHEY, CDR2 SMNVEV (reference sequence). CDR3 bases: TGTGCCAGCAGTTTAGGAGGGGCCAGGAACTATGGCTACACCTTC. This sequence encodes CASSLGGARNYGYTF.

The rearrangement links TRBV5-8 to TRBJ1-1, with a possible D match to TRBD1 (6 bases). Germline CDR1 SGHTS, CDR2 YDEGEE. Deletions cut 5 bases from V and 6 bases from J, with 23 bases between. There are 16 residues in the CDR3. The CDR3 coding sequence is TGTGCCAGCAGTCCCAAGGGGCAGGGGTTGAGGGCTGAAGCTTTCTTT. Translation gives CASSPKGQGLRAEAFF.

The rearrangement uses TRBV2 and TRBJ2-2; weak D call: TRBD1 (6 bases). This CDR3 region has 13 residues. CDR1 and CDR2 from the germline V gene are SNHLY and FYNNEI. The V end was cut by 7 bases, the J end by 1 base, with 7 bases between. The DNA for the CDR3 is TGTGCCAGCAAGGACAGGAACACCGGGGAGCTGTTTTTT. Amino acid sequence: CASKDRNTGELFF.

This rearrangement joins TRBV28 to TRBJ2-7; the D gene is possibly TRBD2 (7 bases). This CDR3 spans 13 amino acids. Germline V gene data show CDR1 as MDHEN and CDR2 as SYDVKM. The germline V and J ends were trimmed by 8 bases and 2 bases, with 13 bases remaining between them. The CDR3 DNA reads TGTGCCAGCTCTCAGGGGACTACCTACGAGCAGTACTTC. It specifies CASSQGTTYEQYF.

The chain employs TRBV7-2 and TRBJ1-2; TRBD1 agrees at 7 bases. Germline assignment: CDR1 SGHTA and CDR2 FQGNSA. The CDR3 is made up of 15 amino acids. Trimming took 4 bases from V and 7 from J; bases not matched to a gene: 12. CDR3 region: CASSSPRTGLSGYTF. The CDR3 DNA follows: TGTGCCAGCAGCTCCCCAAGGACAGGTTTGAGTGGCTACACCTTC.

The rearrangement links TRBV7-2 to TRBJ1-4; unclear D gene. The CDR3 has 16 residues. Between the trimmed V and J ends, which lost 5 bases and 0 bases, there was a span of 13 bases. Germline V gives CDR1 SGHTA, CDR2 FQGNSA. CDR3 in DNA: TGTGCCAGCAGCCCGGAACAAGCCGCAACTAATGAAAAACTGTTTTTT. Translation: CASSPEQAATNEKLFF.

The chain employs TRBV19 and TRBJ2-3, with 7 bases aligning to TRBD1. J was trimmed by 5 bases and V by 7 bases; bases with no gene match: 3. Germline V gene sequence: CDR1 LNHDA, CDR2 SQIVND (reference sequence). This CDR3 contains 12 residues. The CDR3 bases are TGTGCCAGTAAGGGGGCGAGAGATACGCAGTATTTT. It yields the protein CASKGARDTQYF.

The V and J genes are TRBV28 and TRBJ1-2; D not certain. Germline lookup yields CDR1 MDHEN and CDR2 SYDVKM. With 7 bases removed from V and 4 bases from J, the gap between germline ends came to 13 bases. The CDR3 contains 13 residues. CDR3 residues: CASTAGSFYGYTF. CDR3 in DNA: TGTGCCAGCACCGCGGGATCGTTCTATGGCTACACCTTC.

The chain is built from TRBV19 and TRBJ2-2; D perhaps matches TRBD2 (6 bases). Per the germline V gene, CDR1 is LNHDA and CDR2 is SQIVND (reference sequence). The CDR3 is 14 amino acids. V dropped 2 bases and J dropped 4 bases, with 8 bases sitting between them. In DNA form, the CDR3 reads TGTGCCAGTAGTATACGGGGGAGCACCGGGGAGCTGTTTTTT. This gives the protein CASSIRGSTGELFF.

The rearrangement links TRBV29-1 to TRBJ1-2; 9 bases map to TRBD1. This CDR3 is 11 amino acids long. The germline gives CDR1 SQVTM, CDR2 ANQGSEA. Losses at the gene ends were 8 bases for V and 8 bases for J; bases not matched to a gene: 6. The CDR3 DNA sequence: TGCAGCTTTAGGACAGGGGTCGGCTACACCTTC. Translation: CSFRTGVGYTF.

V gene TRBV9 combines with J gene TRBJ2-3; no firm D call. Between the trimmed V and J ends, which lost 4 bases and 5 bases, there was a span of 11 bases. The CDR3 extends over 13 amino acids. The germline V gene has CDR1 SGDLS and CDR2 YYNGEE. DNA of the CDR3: TGTGCCAGCAGCCCCCGTCTTGGAGATACGCAGTATTTT. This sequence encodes CASSPRLGDTQYF. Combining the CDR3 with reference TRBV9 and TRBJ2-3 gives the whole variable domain DSGVTQTPKHLITATGQRVTLRCSPRSGDLSVYWYQQSLDQGLQFLIQYYNGEERAKGNILERFSAQQFPDLHSELNLSSLELGDSALYFCASSPRLGDTQYFGPGTRLTVL.

The CDR3 nucleotides read TGTGCCAGCAGCAAGGAAGGATCCCTCTATGGCTACACCTTC. Translation: CASSKEGSLYGYTF. The V call is TRBV6-6, the J call TRBJ1-2; D remains unclear. The CDR3 runs to 14 residues. V was pared by 6 bases and J by 4 bases, with 15 bases between. Germline CDR1 and CDR2: MNHNY and SVGAGI (reference sequence).